The 2 T cell receptor beta chains given below trace back to one sample, sequenced in a study of shared clonotypes between healthy human individuals. TCRdb's table, derived via immunoSEQ multiplex PCR, lists solely in-frame clones and lacks some. The table shows over a million clones, with 98% to 99% occurring only once. The sample was naive CD4+ T cells sorted from blood. Subset noted: CD45RA+ positively selected. All receptors derive from a man aged 30-40 years in good health.

This clone was counted once. The same CDR3 arises from other DNA sequences in this sample as well. V and J are TRBV18 and TRBJ1-2; 9 nucleotides match TRBD1. After removal of 3 bases from V and 3 bases from J, the junction contained 5 bases not matched to a gene. Germline values: CDR1 KGHSH, CDR2 LQKENI. This CDR3 is 15 amino acids long. DNA for the CDR3: TGTGCCAGCTCACCTTCGGGACAGGGACACTATGGCTACACCTTC. Its translation is CASSPSGQGHYGYTF.

The chain carries TRBV30 and TRBJ2-7; D not certain. V lost 4 bases and J 5 bases, leaving 12 bases between the germline ends. CDR3 length: 12 residues. Germline-derived CDR1 and CDR2 are GTSNPN and SVGIG (reference sequence). The CDR3 sequence: CAWNLGSNEQYF. CDR3 in DNA: TGTGCCTGGAATCTGGGGTCCAACGAGCAGTACTTC.